One and the same sample provided the 19 T cell receptor beta chains below, sequenced in a study of PD-1 blockade in classical Hodgkin lymphoma. The data were produced by immunoSEQ multiplex PCR, yet TCRdb's version contains in-frame clones alone and is incomplete. The sample holds about 99,000 clones, roughly 76% seen once. Relapse after autologous stem cell transplantation occurred in every patient, and brentuximab vedotin exposure varied. This material consisted of peripheral blood mononuclear cells (PBMCs), taken before the second cycle of nivolumab. The receptors stem from a human donor with classical Hodgkin lymphoma.

The chain carries TRBV4-1 and TRBJ1-1; unclear D gene. CDR3 length equals 15 residues. In germline, CDR1 is MGHRA, CDR2 YSYEKL. Trimming left V 1 base short and J 1 base short, with 10 bases between. This chain's CDR3 is CASSQGVTQNTEAFF. The CDR3, as DNA: TGCGCCAGCAGCCAAGGGGTAACCCAGAACACTGAAGCTTTCTTT.

The V and J genes are TRBV5-5 and TRBJ2-3; D possibly matches TRBD1 or TRBD2 (5 bases each). There are 16 residues in the CDR3. Trimming removed 6 bases from V and 2 bases from J, with 19 bases in between. The germline gives CDR1 SGHKS, CDR2 YYEKEE (reference sequence). The CDR3 nucleotides are TGTGCCAGCAACCATCGACTGGGGGACCTCACAGATACGCAGTATTTT. This sequence encodes CASNHRLGDLTDTQYF.

The chain links TRBV6-4 to TRBJ2-1; 8 bases agree with TRBD2. With V trimmed by 0 bases and J by 7 bases, 8 bases remained unmatched. Germline assignment: CDR1 MRHNA and CDR2 SNTAGT. The CDR3 contains 16 residues. CDR3 DNA: TGTGCCAGCAGTGACTCCCCAGCGGGAGTAAGGAATGAGCAGTTCTTC. It yields the protein CASSDSPAGVRNEQFF.

This clone was counted once. The CDR3 reads CASSLGGYGYTF. CDR3 bases: TGCGCCAGCAGCTTGGGGGGGTATGGCTACACCTTC. V is TRBV5-1 and J is TRBJ1-2; TRBD1 might be the D (5 bases). V was clipped by 0 bases and J by 5 bases, with 5 bases between them. There are 12 residues in the CDR3. Germline V gene sequence: CDR1 SGHRS, CDR2 YFSETQ.

This clone has just a few counts. The chain recombines TRBV19 with TRBJ1-4, with 7 bases lining up with TRBD1. The CDR3 runs 13 residues. Per the germline V gene, CDR1 is LNHDA and CDR2 is SQIVND (reference sequence). Trimming took 10 bases from V and 3 from J; bases not matched to a gene: 5. CDR3 in DNA: TGTGCCACCGCAGGGGGTGCTAATGAAAAACTGTTTTTT. Residues: CATAGGANEKLFF.

The chain combines TRBV7-2 with TRBJ1-1; no firm D call. The CDR3 extends over 14 amino acids. Trimming removed 1 base at V and 5 bases at J, with 11 bases between. Per the germline V gene, CDR1 is SGHTA and CDR2 is FQGNSA. The CDR3 region is CASSLESVGTEAFF. Written as DNA, the CDR3 is TGTGCCAGCAGCTTAGAATCAGTCGGAACTGAAGCTTTCTTT. The whole variable domain, filled in from reference TRBV7-2 and TRBJ1-1, reads GAGVSQSPSNKVTEKGKDVELRCDPISGHTALYWYRQSLGQGLEFLIYFQGNSAPDKSGLPSDRFSAERTGGSVSTLTIQRTQQEDSAVYLCASSLESVGTEAFFGQGTRLTVV.

V is TRBV19 and J is TRBJ2-5; the match to TRBD2 covers 13 bases. The length of the CDR3 is 19 residues. The germline V gene encodes CDR1 LNHDA and CDR2 SQIVND (reference sequence). J gave up 4 bases and V 4 bases, and 15 bases lay outside the gene matches. The CDR3 loop reads CASSTPGTSGTHFAETQYF. The CDR3 nucleotides read TGTGCCAGTAGTACCCCAGGGACTAGCGGGACTCACTTTGCAGAGACCCAGTACTTC.

The chain is built from TRBV19 and TRBJ1-2, with 9 bases matching TRBD1. V lost 10 bases and J lost 7; bases outside the gene matches: 19. The CDR3 is 16 amino acids. CDR1 is LNHDA and CDR2 is SQIVND in the germline V gene (reference sequence). The CDR3 nucleotides read TGTGCCACCACCCCGACCGCCGGGACAGGGTGGTTTGGCTACACCTTC. Its translation: CATTPTAGTGWFGYTF.

This chain uses TRBV10-2 with TRBJ2-7; 7 bases are a match to TRBD1. Germline V gene data show CDR1 as WSHSY and CDR2 as SAAADI. The CDR3 spans 12 residues. J was trimmed by 4 bases and V by 6 bases; bases with no gene match: 3. The CDR3 here is CASSRDSYEQYF. For the CDR3, the DNA is TGCGCCAGCAGCCGGGACAGTTACGAGCAGTACTTC.

The rearrangement joins TRBV5-1 to TRBJ1-1; 9 bases agree with TRBD1. Per the germline V gene, CDR1 is SGHRS and CDR2 is YFSETQ. V gave up 4 bases and J gave up 6 bases; unmatched junction bases: 7. CDR3 length: 14 residues. The CDR3 nucleotides are TGCGCCAGCAGCGCGGGACAGGGAAGCGCTGAAGCTTTCTTT. Encoded protein: CASSAGQGSAEAFF. Variable domain in full (rest from reference TRBV5-1 and TRBJ1-1): KAGVTQTPRYLIKTRGQQVTLSCSPISGHRSVSWYQQTPGQGLQFLFEYFSETQRNKGNFPGRFSGRQFSNSRSEMNVSTLELGDSALYLCASSAGQGSAEAFFGQGTRLTVV.

The chain couples TRBV5-5 to TRBJ2-3; possible D gene TRBD2, 6 bases. This CDR3 contains 15 residues. Trimming shortened V by 0 bases and J by 5 bases, and 13 bases separated the two germline ends. Germline V CDR1 and CDR2: SGHKS, YYEKEE (reference sequence). The CDR3 sequence is CASSLGGLGGDTQYF. CDR3 sequence (DNA): TGTGCCAGCAGCTTGGGAGGGTTGGGGGGAGATACGCAGTATTTT.

In its sample, this clone was seen a few times. This sequence joins TRBV7-2 and TRBJ2-5; D possibly matches TRBD1 or TRBD2 (5 bases each). Trimming pared 5 bases from V and 3 bases from J, leaving 13 bases between. Per germline, CDR1 SGHTA and CDR2 FQGNSA. The CDR3 sequence is 14 residues long. CDR3: CASSRDRAEETQYF. CDR3 nucleotide sequence: TGTGCCAGCAGCAGGGACCGGGCCGAAGAGACCCAGTACTTC.

The J gene is TRBJ2-1, the V gene TRBV28; the match to TRBD2 covers 9 bases. The CDR3 has 16 residues. Germline CDR1 is MDHEN and CDR2 is SYDVKM. V trimming: 3 bases; J trimming: 2 bases; junction bases outside the gene matches: 5. CDR3 coding DNA: TGTGCCAGCAGTTTTACTAGCGGGCCCCCCTACAATGAGCAGTTCTTC. Protein sequence: CASSFTSGPPYNEQFF.

The chain is built from TRBV11-2 and TRBJ1-2; D ambiguous. Germline V CDR1 and CDR2: SGHAT, FQNNGV. This CDR3 region has 17 residues. Trimming cost V 0 bases and J 0 bases, with 14 bases left between them. CDR3 amino acids: CASSLDPWSSTNYGYTF. CDR3 in DNA: TGTGCCAGCAGCTTAGATCCTTGGAGTTCTACTAACTATGGCTACACCTTC.

This sequence joins TRBV7-2 and TRBJ1-1, with 7 positions matching TRBD1. Germline CDR1 SGHTA, CDR2 FQGNSA. Losses at the gene ends were 4 bases for V and 4 bases for J; bases not matched to a gene: 3. This CDR3 contains 13 residues. The CDR3 region has the DNA TGTGCCAGCAGCTACAGGGGTGGCACTGAAGCTTTCTTT. Amino acids: CASSYRGGTEAFF.

The V call is TRBV5-6, the J call TRBJ2-1; 8 bases line up with TRBD2. Trimming removed 3 bases from V and 2 bases from J; junction bases left unmatched: 1. The CDR3 consists of 14 residues. CDR1 is SGHDT and CDR2 is YYEEEE in the germline V gene. The CDR3 nucleotides are TGTGCCAGCAGCTATAGCGGGGCCTACAATGAGCAGTTCTTC. Its translation is CASSYSGAYNEQFF.

V gene TRBV7-6 combines with J gene TRBJ1-3; D perhaps matches TRBD1 (5 bases). The ends were cut back, 1 base at V and 2 bases at J, with 9 bases in the middle. Germline V gene data show CDR1 as SGHVS and CDR2 as FNYEAQ. The CDR3 totals 15 residues. The CDR3 coding sequence is TGTGCCAGCAGCTTAGGGCAGGGAACTGGAAACACCATATATTTT. Translating it yields CASSLGQGTGNTIYF.

The rearrangement joins TRBV7-8 to TRBJ2-1; D not certain. CDR1 is SGHVS, CDR2 FQNEAQ, per germline. V was cut by 10 bases and J by 0 bases, with 10 bases left in between. The CDR3 loop spans 13 amino acids. CDR3 in amino acids: CAIGVPSYNEQFF. CDR3 nucleotide sequence: TGTGCCATCGGCGTGCCCTCCTACAATGAGCAGTTCTTC.

This chain links TRBV2 with TRBJ2-7, with D hard to call. Germline V gene data show CDR1 as SNHLY and CDR2 as FYNNEI. There are 10 residues in the CDR3. Trimming removed 3 bases from V and 6 bases from J, with 3 bases in between. CDR3 protein: CASSEAEQYF. The CDR3 DNA reads TGTGCCAGCAGTGAGGCCGAGCAGTACTTC.